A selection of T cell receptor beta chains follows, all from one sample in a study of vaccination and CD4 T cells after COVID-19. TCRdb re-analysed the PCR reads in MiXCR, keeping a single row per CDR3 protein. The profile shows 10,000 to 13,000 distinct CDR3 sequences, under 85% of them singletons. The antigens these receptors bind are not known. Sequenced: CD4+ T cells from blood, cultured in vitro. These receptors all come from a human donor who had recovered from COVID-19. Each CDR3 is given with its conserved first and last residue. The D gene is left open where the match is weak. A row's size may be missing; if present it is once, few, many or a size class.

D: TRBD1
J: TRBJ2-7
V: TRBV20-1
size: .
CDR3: CSASLPRTGAYEQYF
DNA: TGCAGTGCTTCCCTGCCTAGGACAGGGGCCTACGAGCAGTACTTC

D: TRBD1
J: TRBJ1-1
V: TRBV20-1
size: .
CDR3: CSAKTGGPNTEAFF
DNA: TGCAGTGCCAAGACAGGGGGCCCGAACACTGAAGCTTTCTTT

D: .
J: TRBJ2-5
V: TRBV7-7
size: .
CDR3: CASSLAGGGETQYF
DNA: TGTGCTAGCAGCTTAGCTGGGGGCGGAGAGACCCAGTACTTC

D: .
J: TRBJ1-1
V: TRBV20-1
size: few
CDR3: CSATRRQTNTEAFF
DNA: TGCAGTGCTACCCGGCGACAGACGAACACTGAAGCTTTCTTT

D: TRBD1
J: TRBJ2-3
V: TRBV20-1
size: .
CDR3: CSAREGRGRDTQYF
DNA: TGCAGTGCTAGAGAAGGCAGGGGGCGAGATACGCAGTATTTT

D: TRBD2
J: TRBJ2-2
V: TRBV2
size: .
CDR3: CASKRGLAGATGELFF
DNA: TGTGCCAGCAAGAGGGGACTAGCGGGAGCAACCGGGGAGCTGTTTTTT

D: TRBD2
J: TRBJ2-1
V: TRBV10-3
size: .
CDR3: CAISSGQYNEQFF
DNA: TGTGCCATCTCTAGCGGACAATACAATGAGCAGTTCTTC

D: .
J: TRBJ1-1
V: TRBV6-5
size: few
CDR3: CASSYSTGRRGTEAFF
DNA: TGTGCCAGCAGTTACTCTACAGGTAGGCGCGGCACTGAAGCTTTCTTT

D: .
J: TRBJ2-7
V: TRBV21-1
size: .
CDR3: CASSKGLAGVAAYEQYF
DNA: TGTGCCAGCAGCAAGGGACTAGCGGGAGTAGCGGCCTACGAGCAGTACTTC

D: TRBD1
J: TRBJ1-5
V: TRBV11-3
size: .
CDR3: CASSLDGQACDSNQPQHF
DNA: TGTGCCAGCAGCTTAGATGGACAGGCATGTGATAGCAATCAGCCCCAGCATTTT

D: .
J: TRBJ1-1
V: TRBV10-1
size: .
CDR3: CASSESRRTEAFF
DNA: TGCGCCAGCAGTGAGTCGCGACGTACTGAAGCTTTCTTT

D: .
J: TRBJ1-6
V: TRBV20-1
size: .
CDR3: CSVGKGTPDSPLHF
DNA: TGCAGCGTCGGTAAGGGGACACCGGATTCACCCCTCCACTTT

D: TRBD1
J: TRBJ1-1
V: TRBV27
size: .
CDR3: CASGVQGGGTEAFF
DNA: TGTGCCAGCGGGGTACAGGGGGGAGGAACTGAAGCTTTCTTT

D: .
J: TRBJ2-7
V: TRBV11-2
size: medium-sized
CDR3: CASSLKGGPYEQYF
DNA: TGTGCCAGCAGCTTAAAGGGGGGCCCCTACGAGCAGTACTTC

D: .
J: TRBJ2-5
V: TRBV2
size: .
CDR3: CASSVGGGTGEETQYF
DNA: TGTGCCAGCAGTGTCGGGGGAGGAACAGGGGAAGAGACCCAGTACTTC

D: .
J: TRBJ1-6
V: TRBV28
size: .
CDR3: CASSFGGPLHF
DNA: TGTGCCAGCAGTTTTGGGGGACCCCTCCACTTT

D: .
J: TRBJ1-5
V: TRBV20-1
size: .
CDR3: CSAGRGGTSNQPQHF
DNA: TGCAGTGCTGGTAGGGGAGGGACGAGCAATCAGCCCCAGCATTTT

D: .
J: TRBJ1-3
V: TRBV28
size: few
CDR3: CASSMDNSGNTIYF
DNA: TGTGCCAGCAGTATGGACAACTCTGGAAACACCATATATTTT

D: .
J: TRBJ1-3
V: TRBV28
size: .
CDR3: CASTVGLLSGNTIYF
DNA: TGTGCCAGCACCGTGGGACTCCTCTCTGGAAACACCATATATTTT

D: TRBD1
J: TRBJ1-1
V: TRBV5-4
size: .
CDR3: CASSSGQGSTEAFF
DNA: TGTGCCAGCAGCTCTGGACAGGGGAGCACTGAAGCTTTCTTT

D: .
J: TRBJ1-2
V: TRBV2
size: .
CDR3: CASSEDRPANYGYTF
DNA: TGTGCCAGCAGTGAAGACCGACCAGCTAACTATGGCTACACCTTC

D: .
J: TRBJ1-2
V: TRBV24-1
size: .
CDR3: CATSDSRRTVGYTF
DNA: TGTGCCACCAGTGATTCTCGGAGGACGGTTGGCTACACCTTC

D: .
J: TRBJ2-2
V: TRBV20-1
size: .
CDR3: CSARQGSTGELFF
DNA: TGCAGTGCTAGACAGGGGAGCACCGGGGAGCTGTTTTTT

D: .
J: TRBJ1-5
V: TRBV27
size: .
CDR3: CASNPEGRNQPQHF
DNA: TGTGCCAGCAATCCAGAGGGTAGGAATCAGCCCCAGCATTTT

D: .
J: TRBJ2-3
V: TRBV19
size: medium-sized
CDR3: CASSRGGGTDTQYF
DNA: TGTGCCAGTAGTAGGGGCGGGGGCACAGATACGCAGTATTTT

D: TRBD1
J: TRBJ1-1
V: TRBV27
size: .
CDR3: CASSPRTGPRPNTEAFF
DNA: TGTGCCAGCAGTCCAAGGACAGGGCCTCGCCCAAACACTGAAGCTTTCTTT